These 32 T cell receptor beta chains were sequenced from one sample in a study of blood T cells in healthy people across ages. A second about 6 to 12 cycle PCR used barcoded and J-beta primers. Each CDR3 protein is one row after TCRdb ran MiXCR on the 5' RACE reads. This table holds over 700,000 distinct CDR3 sequences, about 48% found once. Sequencing was performed on blood. These receptors were obtained from a man older than 75 in good health.

The chain uses TRBV5-1 and TRBJ2-1, with 16 bases identical to TRBD2. The CDR3 length is 17 residues. The V and J ends lost 5 bases and 1 base, in that order; junction bases with no gene match: 3. The germline CDR1 and CDR2 sequences are SGHRS and YFSETQ. The CDR3: CASSTGLAGGSYNEQFF. The CDR3 nucleotides read TGCGCCAGCAGTACGGGACTAGCGGGAGGGTCCTACAATGAGCAGTTCTTC. Looking up the rest from reference TRBV5-1 and TRBJ2-1 gives the full variable domain: KAGVTQTPRYLIKTRGQQVTLSCSPISGHRSVSWYQQTPGQGLQFLFEYFSETQRNKGNFPGRFSGRQFSNSRSEMNVSTLELGDSALYLCASSTGLAGGSYNEQFFGPGTRLTVL.

The V call is TRBV7-2, the J call TRBJ2-3; TRBD1 matches at 9 bases. The CDR3 runs to 15 residues. CDR1 and CDR2 from the germline V gene are SGHTA and FQGNSA. Germline trimming cut 3 bases from V and 5 bases from J; bases unmatched to any gene: 6. The DNA of the CDR3 is TGTGCCAGCAGCTTTTCGACAGGGGGAGTAGATACGCAGTATTTT. Translation gives CASSFSTGGVDTQYF.

Concerning this clonotype itself: The germline gene is not matched at one end of the junction; a read error may be the cause. The chain employs TRBV10-3 and TRBJ1-5; D gene uncertain. CDR3 size: 14 residues. Germline V gene lookup returns CDR1 ENHRY and CDR2 SYGVKD. CDR3 coding DNA: TGTGCCATCGGTGAGTCGACCTTCAATCAGCCCCAGCATTTT. This sequence encodes CAIGESTFNQPQHF.

The table lists this clonotype with a few counts. J is TRBJ2-3 and V is TRBV2; a possible D gene is TRBD1 (5 bases). Trimming shortened V by 4 bases and J by 2 bases, and 13 bases separated the two germline ends. Germline V gene data show CDR1 as SNHLY and CDR2 as FYNNEI. CDR3 size: 15 residues. CDR3 bases: TGTGCCAGCAGTGTTGGGGCAGGGCCCACAGATACGCAGTATTTT. Protein: CASSVGAGPTDTQYF.

V and J are TRBV20-1 and TRBJ2-4; a weak D match, TRBD2 (6 bases). Germline CDR1 and CDR2: DFQATT and SNEGSKA (reference sequence). V was cut by 5 bases and J by 0 bases, with 11 bases left in between. The CDR3 has 14 residues. This CDR3 reads CSALGRGAKNIQYF. In DNA, the CDR3 is TGCAGTGCTCTCGGGAGAGGAGCCAAAAACATTCAGTACTTC.

Ten or more counts support this clonotype. V and J are TRBV12-3 or TRBV12-4 and TRBJ2-5, with D possibly matching TRBD1 (5 bases). The CDR3 extends over 11 amino acids. V lost 4 bases, J lost 5 bases, and 5 bases lay in between. The CDR3 sequence: CASSWGETQYF. The CDR3 nucleotides read TGTGCCAGCAGTTGGGGCGAGACCCAGTACTTC.

This chain joins TRBV20-1 and TRBJ2-7; D unclear. The J call may be in error: the DNA end matches TRBJ2-5 better. This CDR3 has 14 amino acids. CDR1 and CDR2 from the germline V gene are DFQATT and SNEGSKA (reference sequence). The CDR3 DNA sequence: TGCAGTGCTAGAGTCTTTCAAATGCAAGAGACCCAGTACTTC. This gives the protein CSARVFQMQETQYF.

In the case of this clonotype: A much larger clone sits a single nucleotide away, making a read error possible. This rearrangement joins TRBV12-3 or TRBV12-4 to TRBJ2-7; TRBD1 or TRBD2 may be the D gene (6 bases each). CDR3 length: 14 residues. The CDR3 nucleotides are TGTGTCAGCAGTTTAGGGGGGCTAAGCTACGAGCAGTACTTC. This codes for CVSSLGGLSYEQYF.

V and J are TRBV10-3 and TRBJ2-3; D unclear. The germline V and J ends were trimmed by 0 bases and 2 bases, with 6 bases remaining between them. Germline V lookup: CDR1 ENHRY, CDR2 SYGVKD. CDR3 length equals 14 residues. The CDR3 loop is CAISESLTTDTQYF. The DNA for the CDR3 is TGTGCCATCAGTGAGTCGTTGACCACAGATACGCAGTATTTT.

This clonotype was found a few times. The chain couples TRBV7-2 to TRBJ2-7; D tentatively fits TRBD1 or TRBD2 (5 bases each). V was pared by 5 bases and J by 2 bases, with 13 bases between. CDR1 and CDR2 (germline): SGHTA, FQGNSA. CDR3 length equals 14 residues. CDR3 residues: CASSRSRDPYEQYF. The CDR3 DNA reads as TGTGCCAGCAGCCGTAGTCGGGACCCCTACGAGCAGTACTTC.

The genes are TRBV20-1 and TRBJ1-1; TRBD1 is a possible D gene (5 bases). The CDR3 runs 13 residues. CDR1 and CDR2 (germline): DFQATT, SNEGSKA (reference sequence). The CDR3 here is CSDGAVMNTEAFF. In nucleotides, the CDR3 is TGCAGCGACGGGGCCGTTATGAACACTGAAGCTTTCTTT.

The chain links TRBV2 to TRBJ2-1; a weak D match, TRBD2 (5 bases). The germline V gene encodes CDR1 SNHLY and CDR2 FYNNEI. With 8 bases removed from V and 5 bases from J, the gap between germline ends came to 19 bases. The CDR3 loop spans 15 amino acids. CDR3 nucleotides: TGTGCCAGCGGAGACACAGCGGTTTGGGACAATGAGCAGTTCTTC. Translated, it gives CASGDTAVWDNEQFF.

The V gene is TRBV20-1, the J gene TRBJ2-7, with a weak D call TRBD1 (5 bases). Near its end, the DNA agrees better with TRBJ2-5, so the J call may be wrong. Germline CDR1 DFQATT, CDR2 SNEGSKA (reference sequence). The CDR3 runs to 10 residues. The CDR3 region has the DNA TGCAGCATCGGGCAGGGGACCCAGTACTTC. Its protein is CSIGQGTQYF.

There are a few counts of this clonotype. V usage is TRBV11-2 and J usage is TRBJ2-3; D is uncertain. The CDR3 is 13 amino acids. Germline values: CDR1 SGHAT, CDR2 FQNNGV. V was cut by 3 bases and J by 14 bases, with 18 bases left in between. The CDR3 nucleotides read TGTGCCAGCAGCTTTGCCTCTGCCACCCTCGCGTATTTT. Translating gives CASSFASATLAYF.

V gene TRBV28 combines with J gene TRBJ2-1, with TRBD2 identical over 8 bases. The CDR3 has 22 residues. Germline V gene sequence: CDR1 MDHEN, CDR2 SYDVKM. Losses at the gene ends were 8 bases for V and 1 base for J; bases not matched to a gene: 28. The CDR3 DNA reads TGTGCCAGCCCTTTAGTTTTATGGCTAGCGGGCACAACGGGCCTATCCTACAATGAGCAGTTCTTC. It encodes CASPLVLWLAGTTGLSYNEQFF.

The chain uses TRBV11-3 and TRBJ2-4; 10 nucleotides line up with TRBD1. Germline values: CDR1 SGHNT, CDR2 YENEEA. The length of the CDR3 is 14 residues. The V segment lost 5 bases and the J segment 13 bases; nucleotides outside the gene matches: 11. The CDR3 sequence is CASSPRQGAQEQYF. The CDR3 bases are TGTGCCAGCAGCCCGAGACAGGGGGCACAAGAGCAGTACTTC.

The V call is TRBV29-1, the J call TRBJ2-3; 7 bases are a match to TRBD2. The CDR3 consists of 13 residues. V dropped 4 bases and J dropped 4; count of bases not matched to a gene: 5. Germline CDR1 is SQVTM and CDR2 is ANQGSEA. Here the CDR3 DNA reads TGCAGCGTTGGACGCGGGAGCGCAGATACGCAGTATTTT. Amino acid sequence: CSVGRGSADTQYF.

This clonotype was recorded a few times. CDR3 DNA: TGTGCCAGCAGCTTAAGGGGGACCGAACGTCCTAATGAAAAACTGTTTTTT. Translation gives CASSLRGTERPNEKLFF. The J gene is TRBJ1-4, the V gene TRBV7-3, with D perhaps matching TRBD1 (5 bases). CDR1 is SGHTA and CDR2 is FQGTGA in the germline V gene. V lost 1 base, J lost 3 bases, and 15 bases lay in between. There are 17 residues in the CDR3.

A few counts support this clonotype. The V gene is TRBV3-1, the J gene TRBJ2-1; 9 bases agree with TRBD1. The CDR3 extends over 17 amino acids. V lost 1 base, J lost 8 bases, and 12 bases stayed unmatched. Per the germline V gene, CDR1 is LGHDT and CDR2 is YNNKEL (reference sequence). CDR3 DNA: TGTGCCAGCAGCCAAGGTTCGGGGACAGGGCTTTACCATGAGCAGTTCTTC. Translated, it gives CASSQGSGTGLYHEQFF.

The rearrangement links TRBV6-1 to TRBJ2-1; D unresolved. This CDR3 has 14 residues. From germline, CDR1 is MNHNS and CDR2 SASEGT. V lost 0 bases and J 10 bases, leaving 13 bases between the germline ends. The CDR3 region has the DNA TGTGCCAGCAGTGAAGCCCTCCCGGGCAGGGAGCAGTTCTTC. This translates into CASSEALPGREQFF.

This clonotype was observed a few times. The chain is built from TRBV9 and TRBJ1-2, with 10 bases aligning to TRBD1. CDR1 is SGDLS, CDR2 YYNGEE, per germline. The J segment lost 6 bases and the V segment lost 1 base, leaving 3 bases of the junction unmatched. This CDR3 spans 14 amino acids. CDR3 in amino acids: CASSVRTGGNGYTF. CDR3 DNA: TGTGCCAGCAGCGTAAGGACAGGGGGAAATGGCTACACCTTC.

The chain carries TRBV9 and TRBJ2-7; D is possibly TRBD2 (6 bases). The V end lost 0 bases, the J end lost 7 bases, and 23 bases lay between the germline ends. The V gene's germline CDR1 is SGDLS and CDR2 YYNGEE. This CDR3 spans 17 amino acids. CDR3 sequence: CASSVGASGTSYNEQYF. The CDR3, as DNA: TGTGCCAGCAGCGTAGGGGCAAGTGGGACTTCTTACAATGAGCAGTACTTC.

The chain carries TRBV10-3 and TRBJ2-1; the D call may be TRBD1 or TRBD2 (8 bases each). The CDR3 is 19 amino acids. Looked up from germline, CDR1 is ENHRY and CDR2 is SYGVKD. V shed 7 bases and J shed 0 bases, with 25 bases lying between them. The CDR3 region has the DNA TGTGCCATCACCGACCAACAGGGGGTTAGCGGGACCTCCTACAATGAGCAGTTCTTC. Protein: CAITDQQGVSGTSYNEQFF.

This clonotype was observed a few times. The chain recombines TRBV27 with TRBJ2-6; no reliable D call. The CDR3 extends over 16 amino acids. With 0 bases removed from V and 2 bases from J, the gap between germline ends came to 8 bases. Germline CDR1 is MNHEY and CDR2 is SMNVEV (reference sequence). CDR3 DNA: TGTGCCAGCAGTTTATCAGGCCGGGCTGGGGCCAACGTCCTGACTTTC. It is translated as CASSLSGRAGANVLTF. Variable domain in full (rest from reference TRBV27 and TRBJ2-6): EAQVTQNPRYLITVTGKKLTVTCSQNMNHEYMSWYRQDPGLGLRQIYYSMNVEVTDKGDVPEGYKVSRKEKRNFPLILESPSPNQTSLYFCASSLSGRAGANVLTFGAGSRLTVL.

J is TRBJ1-2 and V is TRBV5-1; the D gene is possibly TRBD1 (6 bases). Trimming took 1 base from V and 8 from J, leaving 15 bases between them. Germline CDR1 and CDR2: SGHRS and YFSETQ. The CDR3 is made up of 14 amino acids. The CDR3 protein is CASSLRQDSRGYTF. The CDR3 DNA sequence: TGCGCCAGCAGCTTGCGACAGGATAGTAGGGGCTACACCTTC.

This clonotype was picked up a small number of times. This chain joins TRBV7-3 and TRBJ2-5; a possible D gene is TRBD1 (5 bases). CDR1 and CDR2 (germline): SGHTA, FQGTGA. This CDR3 region has 15 residues. Trimming cost V 1 base and J 1 base, with 10 bases left between them. CDR3 nucleotide sequence: TGTGCCAGCAGCTTAAGGGGCCGCCGCCAAGAGACCCAGTACTTC. It encodes CASSLRGRRQETQYF.

The chain recombines TRBV6-6 with TRBJ2-6; possible D gene TRBD1, 5 bases. The CDR3 spans 16 residues. CDR1 and CDR2 (germline): MNHNY, SVGAGI (reference sequence). Trimming removed 3 bases at V and 3 bases at J, with 12 bases between. CDR3 bases: TGTGCCAGCAGTTATGGGCAGGGTGGTGGGGCCAACGTCCTGACTTTC. Protein sequence: CASSYGQGGGANVLTF.

The genes are TRBV5-5 and TRBJ2-3, with a weak D call TRBD1 (5 bases). V shed 0 bases and J shed 14 bases, with 16 bases lying between them. The CDR3 length is 13 residues. Germline values: CDR1 SGHKS, CDR2 YYEKEE (reference sequence). The CDR3 DNA reads as TGTGCCAGCAGCTTGGCTACAGGACAATACGCGTATTTT. This sequence encodes CASSLATGQYAYF.

A single count supports this clonotype. This sequence joins TRBV6-5 and TRBJ2-5; tentatively, D is TRBD1 (7 bases). Germline V gene data show CDR1 as MNHEY and CDR2 as SVGAGI. CDR3 size: 14 residues. The V and J ends lost 5 bases and 10 bases respectively, with 20 bases between them. The CDR3 region is CASSGGQPQAGQYF. The CDR3 nucleotides are TGTGCCAGCAGTGGGGGACAGCCCCAAGCGGGCCAGTACTTC.

The rearrangement links TRBV12-3 or TRBV12-4 to TRBJ2-1; possible D gene TRBD2, 6 bases. Gene TRBJ2-7 matches the end of the DNA better, so the J call may be wrong. This CDR3 is 14 amino acids long. The CDR3 region is CASRDLNSYNEQYF. Written as DNA, the CDR3 is TGTGCCAGCCGGGACTTGAACTCCTACAATGAGCAGTACTTC.

Regarding this clonotype: Germline and junction disagree at one end, which may indicate a read error. The chain is built from TRBV20-1 and TRBJ2-1; 10 bases map to TRBD2. The CDR3 spans 14 residues. From germline, CDR1 is DFQATT and CDR2 SNEGSKA (reference sequence). CDR3 sequence (DNA): TGCAGTGCTAGTGGGCTAGCGGGAGAGCATGAACAGTTCTTC. Protein product: CSASGLAGEHEQFF.

The chain combines TRBV29-1 with TRBJ1-2; D perhaps matches TRBD1 (5 bases). CDR3 length: 11 residues. In germline, CDR1 is SQVTM, CDR2 ANQGSEA. Trimming took 4 bases from V and 5 from J, leaving 8 bases between them. The CDR3 nucleotides are TGCAGCGTTGGGGACGGATATGGCTACACCTTC. Translated, it gives CSVGDGYGYTF. The whole variable domain, remainder taken from reference TRBV29-1 and TRBJ1-2, is SAVISQKPSRDICQRGTSLTIQCQVDSQVTMMFWYRQQPGQSLTLIATANQGSEATYESGFVIDKFPISRPNLTFSTLTVSNMSPEDSSIYLCSVGDGYGYTFGSGTRLTVV.